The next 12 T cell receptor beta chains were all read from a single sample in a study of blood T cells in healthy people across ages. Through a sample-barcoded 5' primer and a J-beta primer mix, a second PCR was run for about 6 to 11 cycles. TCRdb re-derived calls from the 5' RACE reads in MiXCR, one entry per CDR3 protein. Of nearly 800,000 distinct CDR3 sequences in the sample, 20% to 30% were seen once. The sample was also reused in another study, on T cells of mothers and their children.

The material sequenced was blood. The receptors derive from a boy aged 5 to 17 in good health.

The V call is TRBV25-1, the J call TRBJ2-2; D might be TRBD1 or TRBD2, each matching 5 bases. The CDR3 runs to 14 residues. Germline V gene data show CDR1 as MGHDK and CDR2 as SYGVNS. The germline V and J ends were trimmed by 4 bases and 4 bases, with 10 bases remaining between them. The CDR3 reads CASSGWGPTGELFF. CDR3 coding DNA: TGTGCCAGCAGTGGCTGGGGACCCACCGGGGAGCTGTTTTTT.

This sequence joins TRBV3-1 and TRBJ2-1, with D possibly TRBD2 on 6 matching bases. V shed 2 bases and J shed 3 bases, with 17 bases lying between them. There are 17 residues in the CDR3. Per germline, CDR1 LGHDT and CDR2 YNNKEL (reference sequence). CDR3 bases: TGTGCCAGCAGCCAATCCCCTTCCGGGGGACTCTACAATGAGCAGTTCTTC. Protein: CASSQSPSGGLYNEQFF.

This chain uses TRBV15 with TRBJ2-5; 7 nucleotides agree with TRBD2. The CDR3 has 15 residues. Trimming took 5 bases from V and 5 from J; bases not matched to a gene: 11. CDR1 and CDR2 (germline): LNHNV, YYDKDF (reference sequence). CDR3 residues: CATSAGGEGEETQYF. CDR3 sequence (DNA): TGTGCCACCAGCGCCGGAGGGGAGGGAGAGGAGACCCAGTACTTC.

CDR3 region: CASSGQGLGYGYTF. The DNA of the CDR3 is TGTGCCAGCAGTGGACAGGGTCTGGGCTATGGCTACACCTTC. The chain links TRBV28 to TRBJ1-2; 8 bases line up with TRBD1. Germline V gene data show CDR1 as MDHEN and CDR2 as SYDVKM. The V and J ends lost 5 bases and 4 bases, in that order; junction bases with no gene match: 6. The length of the CDR3 is 14 residues.

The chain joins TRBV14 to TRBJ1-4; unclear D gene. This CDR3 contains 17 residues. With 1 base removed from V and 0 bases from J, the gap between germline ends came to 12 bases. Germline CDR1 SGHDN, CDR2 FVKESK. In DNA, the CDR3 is TGTGCCAGCAGCCAAGCCCCACAGCCTGCAACTAATGAAAAACTGTTTTTT. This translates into CASSQAPQPATNEKLFF.

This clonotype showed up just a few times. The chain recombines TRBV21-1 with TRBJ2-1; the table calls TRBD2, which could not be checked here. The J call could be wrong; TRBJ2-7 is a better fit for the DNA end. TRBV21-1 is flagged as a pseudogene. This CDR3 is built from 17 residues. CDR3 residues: CASSKTGLAGGLYEQYF. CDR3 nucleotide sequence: TGTGCCAGCAGCAAAACGGGACTAGCGGGGGGACTCTACGAGCAGTACTTC.

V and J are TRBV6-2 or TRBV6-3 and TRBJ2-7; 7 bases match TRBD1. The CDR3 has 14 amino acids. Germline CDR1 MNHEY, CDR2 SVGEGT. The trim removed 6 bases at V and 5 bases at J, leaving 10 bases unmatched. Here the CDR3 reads CASRELTGRHEQYF. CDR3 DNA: TGTGCCAGCAGAGAGTTGACAGGGAGACACGAGCAGTACTTC.

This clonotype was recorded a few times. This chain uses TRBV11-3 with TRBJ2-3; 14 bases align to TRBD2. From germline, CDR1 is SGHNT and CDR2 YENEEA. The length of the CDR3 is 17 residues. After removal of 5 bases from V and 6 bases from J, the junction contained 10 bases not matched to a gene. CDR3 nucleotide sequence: TGTGCCAGCAGCCTAGGGTCGACTAGCGGGGGGGCGGATACGCAGTATTTT. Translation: CASSLGSTSGGADTQYF.

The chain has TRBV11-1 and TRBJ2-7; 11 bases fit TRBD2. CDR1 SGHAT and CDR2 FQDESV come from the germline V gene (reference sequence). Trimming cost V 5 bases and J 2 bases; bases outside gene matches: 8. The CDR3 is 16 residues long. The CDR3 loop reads CASSQILAGEAYEQYF. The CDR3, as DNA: TGTGCCAGCAGCCAGATACTAGCGGGAGAGGCCTACGAGCAGTACTTC.

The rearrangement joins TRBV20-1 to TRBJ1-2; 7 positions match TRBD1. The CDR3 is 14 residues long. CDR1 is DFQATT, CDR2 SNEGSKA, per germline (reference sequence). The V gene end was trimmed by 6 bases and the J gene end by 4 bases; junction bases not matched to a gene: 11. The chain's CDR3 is CSAQRQGDIYGYTF. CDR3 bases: TGCAGTGCCCAGAGGCAGGGGGACATCTATGGCTACACCTTC.

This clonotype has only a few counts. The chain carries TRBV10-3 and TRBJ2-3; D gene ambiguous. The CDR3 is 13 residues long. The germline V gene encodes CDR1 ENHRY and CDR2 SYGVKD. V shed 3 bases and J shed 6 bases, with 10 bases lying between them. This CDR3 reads CAISEIQADTQYF. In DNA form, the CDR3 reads TGTGCCATCAGTGAAATTCAGGCGGATACGCAGTATTTT.

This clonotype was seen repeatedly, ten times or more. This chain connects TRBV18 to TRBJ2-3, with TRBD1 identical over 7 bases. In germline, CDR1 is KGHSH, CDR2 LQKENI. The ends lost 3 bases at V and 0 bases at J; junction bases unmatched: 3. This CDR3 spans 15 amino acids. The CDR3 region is CASSPGQTSTDTQYF. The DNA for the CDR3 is TGTGCCAGCTCACCGGGACAGACTAGCACAGATACGCAGTATTTT. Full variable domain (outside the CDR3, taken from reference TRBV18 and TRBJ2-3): NAGVMQNPRHLVRRRGQEARLRCSPMKGHSHVYWYRQLPEEGLKFMVYLQKENIIDESGMPKERFSAEFPKEGPSILRIQQVVRGDSAAYFCASSPGQTSTDTQYFGPGTRLTVL.